One sample yielded the 27 T cell receptor beta chains listed below, sequenced in a study of Ad26.COV2.S vaccination and SARS-CoV-2 variants. Treatment described: roughly 20 received Ad26.COV2.S at low or high dose, single or two shots; about 5 received placebo; per-sample allocation not given. Samples came from day 63 after the first vaccine or placebo injection. Profiling relied on immunoSEQ multiplex PCR, and the TCRdb table lists in-frame clones only, not all of them. Found here are a few hundred thousand clones, over 75% of them singletons; the top ten hold 3.6%. The sample here was peripheral blood, taken in a trial of Ad26.COV2.S vaccine versus placebo. Receptor source: a person between 18 and 65 years old who received the Ad26.COV2.S COVID-19 vaccine or a placebo.

V gene TRBV5-6 combines with J gene TRBJ2-3; TRBD2 aligns across 15 bases. CDR1 and CDR2 (germline): SGHDT, YYEEEE. This CDR3 is built from 14 residues. The V gene end was trimmed by 3 bases and the J gene end by 11 bases; junction bases not matched to a gene: 4. CDR3 sequence (DNA): TGTGCCAGCAGCTCCGGACTAGCGGGGGGGCTGCAGTATTTT. Translated: CASSSGLAGGLQYF.

Written as DNA, the CDR3 is TGCGCCAGCAGCTTGGAAGGGACAGGGGCAGAAAAGTCTGGTTCACCCCTCCACTTT. This codes for CASSLEGTGAEKSGSPLHF. The rearrangement joins TRBV5-1 to TRBJ1-6, with 10 bases identical to TRBD1. Trimming took 0 bases from V and 9 from J; bases not matched to a gene: 15. CDR3 length: 19 residues. Looked up from germline, CDR1 is SGHRS and CDR2 is YFSETQ.

This clone was seen a handful of times. The chain joins TRBV2 to TRBJ1-2; D is unresolved. Germline CDR1 and CDR2: SNHLY and FYNNEI. The CDR3 has 14 residues. V lost 0 bases and J lost 6, with 11 bases in between. The CDR3 DNA is TGTGCCAGCAGTGAAGCGTCACGGTGGGATGGCTACACCTTC. The encoded protein is CASSEASRWDGYTF. Full variable domain (remainder filled in from reference TRBV2 and TRBJ1-2): EPEVTQTPSHQVTQMGQEVILRCVPISNHLYFYWYRQILGQKVEFLVSFYNNEISEKSEIFDDQFSVERPDGSNFTLKIRSTKLEDSAMYFCASSEASRWDGYTFGSGTRLTVV.

The chain couples TRBV6-5 to TRBJ1-1; the D is unclear. V shed 2 bases and J shed 3 bases, with 7 bases lying between them. This CDR3 comprises 13 residues. Germline V gives CDR1 MNHEY, CDR2 SVGAGI. The CDR3 nucleotides read TGTGCCAGCAGTTACGGGCAAGACACTGAAGCTTTCTTT. It yields the protein CASSYGQDTEAFF.

J is TRBJ2-3 and V is TRBV5-1; D might be TRBD2 (6 bases). Germline-derived CDR1 and CDR2 are SGHRS and YFSETQ. CDR3 length: 15 amino acids. Trimming removed 3 bases at V and 7 bases at J, with 18 bases between. In DNA form, the CDR3 reads TGCGCCAGCAGCTGGACCGGGTCGGGGGTGAATACGCAGTATTTT. Translating gives CASSWTGSGVNTQYF.

This chain uses TRBV5-4 with TRBJ2-7, with 8 bases aligning to TRBD1. The CDR3 is made up of 15 amino acids. Trimming removed 0 bases from V and 4 bases from J; junction bases left unmatched: 6. Germline V gene sequence: CDR1 SGHNT, CDR2 YYREEE (reference sequence). The CDR3 is CASSLAAGGSYEQYF. The CDR3, as DNA: TGTGCCAGCAGCTTGGCGGCAGGGGGCTCGTACGAGCAGTACTTC.

This clone occurred a few times. The chain joins TRBV2 to TRBJ1-1; D is uncertain. The length of the CDR3 is 13 residues. Trimming took 6 bases from V and 1 from J, leaving 9 bases between them. Per germline, CDR1 SNHLY and CDR2 FYNNEI. CDR3: CASRGYTNTEAFF. CDR3 DNA: TGTGCCAGCAGGGGATATACGAACACTGAAGCTTTCTTT.

The chain recombines TRBV7-8 with TRBJ2-1; TRBD2 is a possible D gene (6 bases). V was cut by 7 bases and J by 4 bases, with 20 bases left in between. Per germline, CDR1 SGHVS and CDR2 FQNEAQ. This CDR3 has 16 amino acids. The CDR3 loop is CASIKNRDSVYNEQFF. CDR3 bases: TGTGCCAGCATCAAAAATAGGGACTCCGTGTACAATGAGCAGTTCTTC.

The chain employs TRBV6-5 and TRBJ1-1; no clear D. V dropped 0 bases and J dropped 9 bases, with 20 bases sitting between them. The CDR3 spans 16 residues. Germline CDR1 and CDR2: MNHEY and SVGAGI. The CDR3, as DNA: TGTGCCAGCAGTTACTCGAAAGGCTCCGGGCCGACTAAAGCTTTCTTT. It yields the protein CASSYSKGSGPTKAFF.

This clone was seen a single time. The chain combines TRBV29-1 with TRBJ2-7, with D possibly being TRBD1 or TRBD2 (6 bases each). Germline V gene lookup returns CDR1 SQVTM and CDR2 ANQGSEA. V was shortened by 4 bases and J by 0 bases, with 10 bases between the two germline ends. The CDR3 is 13 amino acids. In nucleotides, the CDR3 is TGCAGCGTTGCCGGGGGCAGCTCCTACGAGCAGTACTTC. It translates to CSVAGGSSYEQYF.

The chain carries TRBV20-1 and TRBJ2-3; a possible D gene is TRBD2 (6 bases). Germline CDR1 reads DFQATT; CDR2 reads SNEGSKA (reference sequence). V was pared by 3 bases and J by 7 bases, with 17 bases between. The CDR3 consists of 14 residues. The CDR3 protein is CSASQRLASYTQYF. CDR3 bases: TGCAGTGCTAGTCAGCGGCTAGCGTCCTATACGCAGTATTTT.

The rearrangement links TRBV12-3 or TRBV12-4 to TRBJ1-1, with a tentative D call TRBD1 (6 bases). V was clipped by 6 bases and J by 8 bases, with 16 bases between them. CDR3 length: 13 residues. The CDR3 DNA follows: TGTGCCAGCAGCAGGGGTGGGTTATTGGAAGCTTTCTTT. Amino acids: CASSRGGLLEAFF.

The chain links TRBV19 to TRBJ1-5, with D unclear. Trimming stripped 0 bases from V and 6 bases from J, with 9 bases between. The CDR3 loop spans 14 amino acids. The germline V gene encodes CDR1 LNHDA and CDR2 SQIVND (reference sequence). CDR3 region: CASSIDSLFQPQHF. In DNA, the CDR3 is TGTGCCAGTAGTATAGATTCCCTTTTTCAGCCCCAGCATTTT.

V and J are TRBV4-3 and TRBJ1-2; 9 nucleotides line up with TRBD1. J was trimmed by 5 bases and V by 0 bases; bases with no gene match: 13. Germline-derived CDR1 and CDR2 are LGHNA and YSLEER. CDR3 length equals 18 residues. The DNA of the CDR3 is TGCGCCAGCAGCCAAGATGGGGCCTTTCCGGACAGGGGATATGGCTACACCTTC. Translated: CASSQDGAFPDRGYGYTF.

The chain carries TRBV27 and TRBJ1-1, with 12 bases matching TRBD1. Germline values: CDR1 MNHEY, CDR2 SMNVEV (reference sequence). This CDR3 is 14 amino acids long. The V and J ends lost 7 bases and 10 bases, in that order; junction bases with no gene match: 10. The CDR3 loop reads CASKLGQGAKLAFF. CDR3 coding DNA: TGTGCCAGCAAACTGGGACAGGGGGCCAAGTTAGCTTTCTTT.

The rearrangement joins TRBV6-6 to TRBJ2-1, with TRBD2 matching 9 bases. The CDR3 loop spans 16 amino acids. Germline CDR1 reads MNHNY; CDR2 reads SVGAGI (reference sequence). With 2 bases clipped from V and 3 bases from J, the junction kept 5 bases outside the gene matches. The CDR3 DNA follows: TGTGCCAGCAGTTACGCCGGGCGGGGGGGCTACAATGAGCAGTTCTTC. Translating it yields CASSYAGRGGYNEQFF.

V and J are TRBV5-4 and TRBJ1-2; D perhaps matches TRBD1 (6 bases). Trimming took 1 base from V and 3 from J, leaving 7 bases between them. CDR1 and CDR2 (germline): SGHNT, YYREEE (reference sequence). The CDR3 loop spans 13 amino acids. CDR3 nucleotides: TGTGCCAGCAGCTTGTCAGGGGACTATGGCTACACCTTC. This translates into CASSLSGDYGYTF. The variable domain in full, with the rest retrieved from reference TRBV5-4 and TRBJ1-2, is ETGVTQSPTHLIKTRGQQVTLRCSSQSGHNTVSWYQQALGQGPQFIFQYYREEENGRGNFPPRFSGLQFPNYSSELNVNALELDDSALYLCASSLSGDYGYTFGSGTRLTVV.

The chain uses TRBV27 and TRBJ2-3; D remains ambiguous. Germline V gene lookup returns CDR1 MNHEY and CDR2 SMNVEV (reference sequence). The CDR3 extends over 15 amino acids. V was pared by 3 bases and J by 0 bases, with 10 bases between. The CDR3 nucleotides read TGTGCCAGCAGTTTGACGGCTTTTAGCACAGATACGCAGTATTTT. It encodes CASSLTAFSTDTQYF.

The CDR3 region is CAIRAGGGLDTQYF. CDR3 DNA: TGTGCCATCAGGGCCGGGGGGGGTTTAGATACGCAGTATTTT. The gene calls are TRBV10-3 and TRBJ2-3, with 8 bases fitting TRBD2. There are 14 residues in the CDR3. Germline values: CDR1 ENHRY, CDR2 SYGVKD. The junction had 7 bases not matched to a gene; V was cut back by 6 bases and J by 5 bases.

V usage is TRBV5-6 and J usage is TRBJ2-7; 8 bases map to TRBD1. The CDR3 has 14 amino acids. With V trimmed by 7 bases and J by 3 bases, 9 bases remained unmatched. Germline lookup yields CDR1 SGHDT and CDR2 YYEEEE. CDR3 amino acids: CASFLYGQGYEQYF. CDR3 DNA sequence: TGTGCCAGCTTCCTGTACGGACAGGGCTACGAGCAGTACTTC.

This chain joins TRBV6-1 and TRBJ2-5; D is undetermined. With 2 bases removed from V and 0 bases from J, the gap between germline ends came to 7 bases. The length of the CDR3 is 14 residues. CDR1 and CDR2 (germline): MNHNS, SASEGT. CDR3 residues: CASSELGYQETQYF. For the CDR3, the DNA is TGTGCCAGCAGTGAACTGGGGTACCAAGAGACCCAGTACTTC.

The V gene is TRBV9, the J gene TRBJ2-2, with 9 bases lining up with TRBD1. V lost 0 bases, J lost 8 bases, and 11 bases stayed unmatched. This CDR3 has 17 residues. Germline lookup yields CDR1 SGDLS and CDR2 YYNGEE. CDR3 loop: CASSVDEDRGTGGELFF. The CDR3 nucleotides read TGTGCCAGCAGCGTAGACGAGGACAGGGGTACCGGAGGGGAGCTGTTTTTT.

J is TRBJ2-4 and V is TRBV30, with a tentative D call TRBD2 (5 bases). V lost 3 bases to trimming and J lost 13 bases, with 19 bases between them. The length of the CDR3 is 13 residues. Germline V gene lookup returns CDR1 GTSNPN and CDR2 SVGIG (reference sequence). Here the CDR3 DNA reads TGTGCCTGGAGCCAAAGATCGGACTCTCTCCAGTACTTC. It specifies CAWSQRSDSLQYF.

This chain connects TRBV5-1 to TRBJ1-6; 10 positions agree with TRBD1. Germline lookup yields CDR1 SGHRS and CDR2 YFSETQ. After removal of 7 bases from V and 6 bases from J, the junction contained 4 bases not matched to a gene. The CDR3 has 14 residues. CDR3 residues: CASSWDRGNSPLHF. In nucleotides, the CDR3 is TGCGCCAGCTCTTGGGACAGGGGTAATTCACCCCTCCACTTT.

The chain joins TRBV6-5 to TRBJ2-3; no clear D gene. This CDR3 region has 15 residues. Germline V gene lookup returns CDR1 MNHEY and CDR2 SVGAGI. V dropped 5 bases and J dropped 2 bases, with 14 bases sitting between them. CDR3 in amino acids: CASSTGPPATDTQYF. DNA for the CDR3: TGTGCCAGCAGTACGGGCCCTCCTGCCACAGATACGCAGTATTTT.

The gene calls are TRBV2 and TRBJ1-6; D might be TRBD1 (5 bases). The CDR3 contains 15 residues. V lost 4 bases and J 5 bases, leaving 12 bases between the germline ends. CDR1 and CDR2 (germline): SNHLY, FYNNEI. The CDR3 DNA reads TGTGCCAGCAGTGGTTCCAGGGCCAATAATTCACCCCTCCACTTT. This encodes CASSGSRANNSPLHF.

This sequence joins TRBV6-5 and TRBJ1-5, with TRBD1 matching over 7 bases. J gave up 4 bases and V 6 bases, and 6 bases lay outside the gene matches. Germline V CDR1 and CDR2: MNHEY, SVGAGI. The CDR3 has 14 amino acids. The CDR3 loop reads CASSPGQFNQPQHF. The DNA of the CDR3 is TGTGCCAGCAGCCCGGGACAGTTTAATCAGCCCCAGCATTTT.